One TCR beta chain is described in this entry. The antigen is unknown. A much larger clone sits a single nucleotide away, making a read error possible. Germline assignment: CDR1 SEHNR and CDR2 FQNEAQ (reference sequence). CDR3 length equals 15 residues. V lost 5 bases, J lost 0 bases, and 13 bases lay in between. This entry comes from a study of blood T cells in healthy people across ages. Study-level findings and limits: Naive and antigen-experienced cells were not separated, limiting conclusive comparison. There were more naive CD4+ cells and higher diversity in long-lived donors than in aged donors. Estimates based on one million T cells were treated as lower bounds.

Combining a sample-barcoded 5' primer with a J-beta primer mix, a second PCR ran for roughly 7 to 12 cycles. Each CDR3 protein gets one entry after TCRdb re-called the 5' RACE reads with MiXCR. Among 1.5 million to 2 million distinct CDR3 sequences, roughly 27% were seen once, and the ten largest hold 6.5% to 8.5%. Sequencing used blood. This clonotype was sampled from a woman in her thirties in good health. The chain is built from TRBV7-9 and TRBJ1-2; D not certain. This CDR3 is CASSRAHDSNYGYTF. Here the CDR3 DNA reads TGTGCCAGCAGCCGCGCACACGATTCTAACTATGGCTACACCTTC.